Listed here are 5 T cell receptor beta chains from one sample, sequenced in a study of human T cells and chemical hapten exposure. A single record per CDR3 protein comes from TCRdb applying MiXCR to the RACE reads. The data show about 42,000 distinct CDR3 sequences, approximately 9.5% seen once. Time point here: patch test 2, 6 weeks after DPC sensitization. Treatment: therapeutic diphenylcyclopropenone sensitization with weekly scalp DPC. Total RNA was extracted from unfractionated whole blood. This material consisted of whole blood, taken in connection with sensitization to the hapten diphenylcyclopropenone (DPC). These receptors originate from a woman younger than 45 with alopecia areata. Some clones in this sample may be carry-over from other donors' samples.

This clonotype was seen more than once but under ten times. This chain links TRBV7-3 with TRBJ2-1; 10 nucleotides agree with TRBD2. V gave up 2 bases and J gave up 2 bases; unmatched junction bases: 3. Germline CDR1 reads SGHTA; CDR2 reads FQGTGA. This CDR3 has 16 amino acids. The CDR3 loop is CASSLGAGGPYNEQFF. The CDR3 bases are TGTGCCAGCAGCTTAGGAGCGGGGGGGCCCTACAATGAGCAGTTCTTC.

The chain couples TRBV5-4 to TRBJ2-7, with 8 bases lining up with TRBD2. CDR1 and CDR2 (germline): SGHNT, YYREEE (reference sequence). Trimming took 0 bases from V and 6 from J; bases not matched to a gene: 2. This CDR3 is built from 13 residues. CDR3 loop: CASSLARGGEQYF. CDR3 DNA sequence: TGTGCCAGCAGCTTGGCCCGGGGGGGCGAGCAGTACTTC.

The rearrangement uses TRBV7-9 and TRBJ2-7; weak D call: TRBD2 (6 bases). Trimming shortened V by 2 bases and J by 0 bases, and 20 bases separated the two germline ends. The germline gives CDR1 SEHNR, CDR2 FQNEAQ (reference sequence). The CDR3 is 18 amino acids. As DNA, the CDR3 is TGTGCCAGCAGCTTATTTCGCGGCCAGGGACTTAGCTCCTACGAGCAGTACTTC. This gives the protein CASSLFRGQGLSSYEQYF.

The chain links TRBV6-4 to TRBJ1-3; D is undetermined. The CDR3 totals 11 residues. Trimming left V 6 bases short and J 10 bases short, with 10 bases between. Per the germline V gene, CDR1 is MRHNA and CDR2 is SNTAGT. The CDR3 is CASREEVTIYF. CDR3 nucleotide sequence: TGTGCCAGCAGAGAAGAAGTAACCATATATTTT.

The V call is TRBV19, the J call TRBJ2-3; 9 bases are a match to TRBD2. Germline V gene lookup returns CDR1 LNHDA and CDR2 SQIVND (reference sequence). The CDR3 is 13 residues long. V lost 7 bases, J lost 10 bases, and 9 bases stayed unmatched. The DNA of the CDR3 is TGTGCCAGTACTAAACGAGCGGGGGGACCGCAGTATTTT. This sequence encodes CASTKRAGGPQYF.